Here is one TCR beta chain with its context. The sample holds other DNA sequences that translate to the same CDR3. Clones were sequenced by immunoSEQ multiplex PCR, and TCRdb holds only the in-frame ones, with some missing. This repertoire shows some 130,000 clones, 84% found once; its top ten account for about 2.6%. The length of the CDR3 is 14 residues. Per the germline V gene, CDR1 is SGHRS and CDR2 is YFSETQ. V lost 4 bases, J lost 1 base, and 3 bases stayed unmatched. This sample is part of a study of blood T cell repertoires in COVID-19. This rearrangement joins TRBV5-1 to TRBJ1-1, with 8 bases aligning to TRBD1. The sequenced sample was PBMCs or T cells enriched from blood (not recorded which). This receptor was identified in a man in his forties or fifties with acute COVID-19. The CDR3 protein is CASSVGQGNTEAFF. DNA of the CDR3: TGCGCCAGCAGCGTAGGACAGGGGAACACTGAAGCTTTCTTT.